Listed below are T cell receptor beta chains from one sample, sequenced in a study of OX40 agonist ivuxolimab in advanced cancers. The data were produced by immunoSEQ multiplex PCR, yet TCRdb's version contains in-frame clones alone and is incomplete. The profile shows 65,000 to 85,000 clones, around 85% of them singletons. Sequences were derived from CD4+ or CD8+ T cells sorted from blood, sampled in a trial of the OX40 agonist ivuxolimab. The source of these receptors is an adult with an advanced solid tumor such as melanoma, head and neck, liver or kidney cancer. The CDR3 runs from the conserved cysteine through the conserved F or W. The D gene is left open where the match is weak. Clone size is shown for a subset of rows, as once, few, many or a class of expanded clone.

V,D,size,J,DNA,CDR3
TRBV9,.,.,TRBJ2-1,TGTGCCAGCAGCGTAACCAGGGAATCGAATGAGCAGTTCTTC,CASSVTRESNEQFF
TRBV19,TRBD1,few,TRBJ1-2,TGTGCCACTCGGGACAGGGGGCGCCACTATGGCTACACCTTC,CATRDRGRHYGYTF
TRBV7-8,.,.,TRBJ1-6,TGTGCCAGCCTGCCCCGGGGGGTCTCCCCTTCACCCCTCCACTTT,CASLPRGVSPSPLHF
TRBV4-1,.,.,TRBJ1-6,TGCGCCAGCAGCCAAGTGGTGGCTTATAATTCACCCCTCCACTTT,CASSQVVAYNSPLHF
TRBV5-1,.,few,TRBJ2-3,TGCGCCAGCAGCTTGGGCCTCGGGACAACTAGCACAGATACGCAGTATTTT,CASSLGLGTTSTDTQYF
TRBV6-6,TRBD1,.,TRBJ2-7,TGTGCCAGCAGCGGGACACAGGGGATCTACGAGCAGTACTTC,CASSGTQGIYEQYF
TRBV7-2,TRBD1,.,TRBJ1-5,TGTGCCAGCAGCCCAAGGGCCCCCGGGACAGGCGGTCAGCCCCAGCATTTT,CASSPRAPGTGGQPQHF
TRBV7-9,.,.,TRBJ1-2,TGTGCCAGCAGCTTTGGGCTGGGGTCGGCTAACTATGGCTACACCTTC,CASSFGLGSANYGYTF
TRBV7-2,.,.,TRBJ1-3,TGTGCCAGCAGCCTAGGGGGGGACGGAAACACCATATATTTT,CASSLGGDGNTIYF
TRBV9,TRBD2,.,TRBJ2-3,TGTGCCAGCAGCGGAAGCGGGGGAGGGACAGATACGCAGTATTTT,CASSGSGGGTDTQYF